This TCR beta chain was sequenced during a study of blood T cell repertoires in COVID-19. Study context: T cells, B-cell-depleted T cells, or PBMCs provided the cDNA or gDNA that served as material.

The authors' processing: Reference gene primer amplification yielded estimated nucleated cell counts. The assay was immunoSEQ multiplex PCR, and TCRdb's table has in-frame clones only and misses some. V, J and clone size are those of that table, while D and trimming were read from the DNA. The repertoire consists of around 59,000 clones, with 85% to 90% occurring once and the leading ten covering 1.2% to 1.5%. Unmatched junction bases numbered 6, after V lost 4 bases and J lost 4 bases. Per germline, CDR1 LNHDA and CDR2 SQIVND (reference sequence). The CDR3 loop spans 15 amino acids. This rearrangement joins TRBV19 to TRBJ1-4, with 7 bases identical to TRBD1. Sample: peripheral blood. The receptor's source is a man between 60 and 75 years old with acute or convalescent COVID-19. In DNA form, the CDR3 reads TGTGCCAGTAGTAGCCAAGGGGGCAGTAATGAAAAACTGTTTTTT. The encoded protein is CASSSQGGSNEKLFF.